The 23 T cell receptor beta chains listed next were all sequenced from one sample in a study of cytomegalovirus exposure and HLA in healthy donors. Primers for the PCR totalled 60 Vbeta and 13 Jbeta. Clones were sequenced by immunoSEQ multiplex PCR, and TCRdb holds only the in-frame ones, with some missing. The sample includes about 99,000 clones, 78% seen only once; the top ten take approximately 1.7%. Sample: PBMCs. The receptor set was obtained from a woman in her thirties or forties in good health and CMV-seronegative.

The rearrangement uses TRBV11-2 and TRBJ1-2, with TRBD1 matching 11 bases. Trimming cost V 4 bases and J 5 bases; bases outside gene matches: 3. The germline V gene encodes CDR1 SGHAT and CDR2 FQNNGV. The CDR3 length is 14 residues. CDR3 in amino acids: CASSSGDRGYGYTF. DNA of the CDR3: TGTGCCAGCAGCTCTGGGGACAGGGGGTATGGCTACACCTTC.

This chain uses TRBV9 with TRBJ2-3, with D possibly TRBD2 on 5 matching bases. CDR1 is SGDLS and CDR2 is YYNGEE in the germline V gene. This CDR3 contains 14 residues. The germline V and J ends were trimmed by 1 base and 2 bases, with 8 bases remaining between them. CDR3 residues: CASSVNLATDTQYF. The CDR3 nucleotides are TGTGCCAGCAGCGTAAACCTAGCCACAGATACGCAGTATTTT.

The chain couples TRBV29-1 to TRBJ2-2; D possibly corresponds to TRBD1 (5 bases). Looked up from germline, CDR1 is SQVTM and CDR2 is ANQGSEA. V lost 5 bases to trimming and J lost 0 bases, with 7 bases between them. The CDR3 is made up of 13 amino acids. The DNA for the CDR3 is TGCAGCGTTACAGGAGCGAACACCGGGGAGCTGTTTTTT. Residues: CSVTGANTGELFF.

The CDR3 reads CAIGGSGEYEQYF. As DNA, the CDR3 is TGTGCCATCGGGGGTTCAGGGGAGTACGAGCAGTACTTC. The chain combines TRBV10-3 with TRBJ2-7; tentatively, D is TRBD1 (6 bases). There are 13 residues in the CDR3. Germline CDR1 is ENHRY and CDR2 is SYGVKD. Trimming took 8 bases from V and 4 from J, leaving 15 bases between them.

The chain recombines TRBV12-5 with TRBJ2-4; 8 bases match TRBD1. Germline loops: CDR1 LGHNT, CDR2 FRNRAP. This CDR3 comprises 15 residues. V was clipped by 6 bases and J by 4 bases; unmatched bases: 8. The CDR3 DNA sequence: TGTGCTAGTGGCCAGAGTTGGACAGGGAAAAACATTCAGTACTTC. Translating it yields CASGQSWTGKNIQYF.

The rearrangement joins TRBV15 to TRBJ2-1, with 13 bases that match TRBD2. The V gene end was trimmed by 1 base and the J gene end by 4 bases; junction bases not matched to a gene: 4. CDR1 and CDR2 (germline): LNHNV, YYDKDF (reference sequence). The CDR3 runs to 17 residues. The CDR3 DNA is TGTGCCACCAGCAGAGGACTAGCGGGGGGAGTGTACAATGAGCAGTTCTTC. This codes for CATSRGLAGGVYNEQFF.

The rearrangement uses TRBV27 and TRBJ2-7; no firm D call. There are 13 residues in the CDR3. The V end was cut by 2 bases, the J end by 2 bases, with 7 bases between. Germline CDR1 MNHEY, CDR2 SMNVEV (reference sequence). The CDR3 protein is CASSLAPTYEQYF. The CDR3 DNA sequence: TGTGCCAGCAGTTTAGCCCCTACCTACGAGCAGTACTTC.

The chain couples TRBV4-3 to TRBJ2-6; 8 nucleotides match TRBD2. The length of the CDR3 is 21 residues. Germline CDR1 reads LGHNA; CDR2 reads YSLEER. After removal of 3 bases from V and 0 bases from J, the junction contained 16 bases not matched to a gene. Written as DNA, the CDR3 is TGCGCCAGCAGCCATCGGGGTCCCGGCCCCGGGGGGGGCTCTGGGGCCAACGTCCTGACTTTC. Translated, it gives CASSHRGPGPGGGSGANVLTF.

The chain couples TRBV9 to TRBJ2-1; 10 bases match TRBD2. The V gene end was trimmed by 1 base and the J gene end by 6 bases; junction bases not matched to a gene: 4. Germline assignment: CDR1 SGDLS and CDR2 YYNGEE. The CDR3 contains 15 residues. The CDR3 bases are TGTGCCAGCAGCGTACTTCTAGCGGGAGTCAATGAGCAGTTCTTC. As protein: CASSVLLAGVNEQFF. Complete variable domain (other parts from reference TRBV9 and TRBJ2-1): DSGVTQTPKHLITATGQRVTLRCSPRSGDLSVYWYQQSLDQGLQFLIQYYNGEERAKGNILERFSAQQFPDLHSELNLSSLELGDSALYFCASSVLLAGVNEQFFGPGTRLTVL.

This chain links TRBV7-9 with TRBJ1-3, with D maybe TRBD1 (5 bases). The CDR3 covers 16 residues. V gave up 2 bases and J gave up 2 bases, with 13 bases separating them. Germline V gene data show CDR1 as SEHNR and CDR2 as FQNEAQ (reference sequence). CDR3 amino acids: CASSLTGAGPGNTIYF. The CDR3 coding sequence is TGTGCCAGCAGCTTAACAGGCGCAGGGCCTGGAAACACCATATATTTT.

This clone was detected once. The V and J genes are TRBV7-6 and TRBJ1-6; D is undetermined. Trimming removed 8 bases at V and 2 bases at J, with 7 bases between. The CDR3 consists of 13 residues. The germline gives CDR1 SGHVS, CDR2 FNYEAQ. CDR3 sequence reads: CASAETYNSPLHF. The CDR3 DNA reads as TGTGCCAGCGCCGAGACCTATAATTCACCCCTCCACTTT.

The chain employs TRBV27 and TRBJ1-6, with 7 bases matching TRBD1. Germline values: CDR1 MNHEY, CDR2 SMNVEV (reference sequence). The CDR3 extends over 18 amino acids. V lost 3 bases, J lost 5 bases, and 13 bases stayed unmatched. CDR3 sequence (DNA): TGTGCCAGCAGTTTCACCCTCCTGCTCGGGACAGATAATTCACCCCTCCACTTT. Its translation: CASSFTLLLGTDNSPLHF.

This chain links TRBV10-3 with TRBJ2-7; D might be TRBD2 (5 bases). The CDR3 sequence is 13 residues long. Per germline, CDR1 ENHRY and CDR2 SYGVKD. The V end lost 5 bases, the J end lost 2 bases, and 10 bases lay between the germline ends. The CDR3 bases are TGTGCCATCAGTCCCAGCGGCCCCTACGAGCAGTACTTC. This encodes CAISPSGPYEQYF.

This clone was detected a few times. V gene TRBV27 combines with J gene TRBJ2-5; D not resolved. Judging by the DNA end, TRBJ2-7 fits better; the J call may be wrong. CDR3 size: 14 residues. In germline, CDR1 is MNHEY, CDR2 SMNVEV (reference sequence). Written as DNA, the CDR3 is TGTGCCAGCAGCCGGCCGGGTCTCTCCTACGAGCAGTACTTC. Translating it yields CASSRPGLSYEQYF.

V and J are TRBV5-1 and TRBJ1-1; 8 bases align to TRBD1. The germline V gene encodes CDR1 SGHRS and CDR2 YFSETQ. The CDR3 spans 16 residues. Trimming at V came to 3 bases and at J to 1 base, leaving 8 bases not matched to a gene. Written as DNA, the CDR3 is TGCGCCAGCAGCTCTCGACAGGGGTCGACGAACACTGAAGCTTTCTTT. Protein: CASSSRQGSTNTEAFF.

The chain's CDR3 is CASSLTRNEQFF. The CDR3 nucleotides read TGTGCCAGCAGTTTAACTCGCAATGAGCAGTTCTTC. V usage is TRBV27 and J usage is TRBJ2-1, with D unclear. CDR1 is MNHEY, CDR2 SMNVEV, per germline (reference sequence). The CDR3 contains 12 residues. Trimming took off 2 bases at V and 6 bases at J, with 5 bases between the two ends.

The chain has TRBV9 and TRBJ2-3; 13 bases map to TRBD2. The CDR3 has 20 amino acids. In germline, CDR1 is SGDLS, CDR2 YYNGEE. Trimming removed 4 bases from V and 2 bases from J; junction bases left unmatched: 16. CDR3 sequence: CASSSRTSGSGGLTTDTQYF. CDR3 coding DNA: TGTGCCAGCAGCTCCCGGACTAGCGGGAGTGGGGGTCTCACCACAGATACGCAGTATTTT.

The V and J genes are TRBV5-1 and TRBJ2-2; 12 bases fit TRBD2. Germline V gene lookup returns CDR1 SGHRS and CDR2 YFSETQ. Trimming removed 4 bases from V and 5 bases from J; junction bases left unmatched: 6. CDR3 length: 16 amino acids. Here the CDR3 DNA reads TGCGCCAGCAGCGTGCTGACTAGCGGGAGAACCGGGGAGCTGTTTTTT. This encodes CASSVLTSGRTGELFF.

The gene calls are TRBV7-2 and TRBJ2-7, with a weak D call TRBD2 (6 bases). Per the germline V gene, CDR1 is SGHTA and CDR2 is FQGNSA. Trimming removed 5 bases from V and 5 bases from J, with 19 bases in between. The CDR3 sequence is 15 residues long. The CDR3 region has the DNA TGTGCCAGCAGCCCCGGGGCGGGGCGGGGAGACGAGCAGTACTTC. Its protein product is CASSPGAGRGDEQYF.

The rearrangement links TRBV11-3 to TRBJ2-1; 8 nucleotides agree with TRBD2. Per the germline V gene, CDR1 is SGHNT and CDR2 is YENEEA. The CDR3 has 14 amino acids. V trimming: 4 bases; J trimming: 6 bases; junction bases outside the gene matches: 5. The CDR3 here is CASSSQAGVNEQFF. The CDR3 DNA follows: TGTGCCAGCAGCTCGCAAGCGGGAGTCAATGAGCAGTTCTTC.

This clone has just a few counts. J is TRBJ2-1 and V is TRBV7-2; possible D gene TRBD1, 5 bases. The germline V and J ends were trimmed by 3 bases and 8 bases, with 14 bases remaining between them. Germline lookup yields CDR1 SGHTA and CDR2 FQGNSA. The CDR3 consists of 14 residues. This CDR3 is CASSLLVRGDEQFF. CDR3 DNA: TGTGCCAGCAGCTTGCTGGTAAGGGGCGATGAGCAGTTCTTC.

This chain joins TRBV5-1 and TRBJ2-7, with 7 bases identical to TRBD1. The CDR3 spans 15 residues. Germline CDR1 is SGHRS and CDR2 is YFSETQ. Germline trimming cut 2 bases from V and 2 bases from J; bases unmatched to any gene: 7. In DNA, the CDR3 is TGCGCCAGCAGCTTTGCGACAGGGACACCCTACGAGCAGTACTTC. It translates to CASSFATGTPYEQYF.

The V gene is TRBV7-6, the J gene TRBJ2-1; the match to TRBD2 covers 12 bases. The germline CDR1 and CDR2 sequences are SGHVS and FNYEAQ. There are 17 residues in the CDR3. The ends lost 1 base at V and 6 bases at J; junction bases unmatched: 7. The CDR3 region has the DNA TGTGCCAGCAGCTTAGTAGCCGAACTAGCGGGAGGCAATGAGCAGTTCTTC. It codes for CASSLVAELAGGNEQFF.